This T cell receptor beta chain is from a study of patients and donors after allogeneic stem cell transplantation. TCRdb passed the RT-PCR reads through MiXCR, listing each CDR3 protein once. The data contain approximately 160,000 distinct CDR3 sequences, 24% of them seen just once; the ten biggest clones take up around 26%. At least ten counts were recorded for this clonotype. Germline V gene lookup returns CDR1 SGHAT and CDR2 FQNNGV. The CDR3 spans 12 residues. Trimming took off 4 bases at V and 0 bases at J, with 0 bases between the two ends. The TCR originated in a human donor who was either an allogeneic HSCT recipient or a stem cell or donor lymphocyte infusion donor (not recorded which). It is not recorded whose cells these are; they may come from a transplant donor. The rearrangement joins TRBV11-2 to TRBJ2-2; unclear D gene. Sequenced: blood, either unsorted or a sorted T cell fraction (not recorded which). In nucleotides, the CDR3 is TGTGCCAGCAGCTCGAACACCGGGGAGCTGTTTTTT. Translation gives CASSSNTGELFF.